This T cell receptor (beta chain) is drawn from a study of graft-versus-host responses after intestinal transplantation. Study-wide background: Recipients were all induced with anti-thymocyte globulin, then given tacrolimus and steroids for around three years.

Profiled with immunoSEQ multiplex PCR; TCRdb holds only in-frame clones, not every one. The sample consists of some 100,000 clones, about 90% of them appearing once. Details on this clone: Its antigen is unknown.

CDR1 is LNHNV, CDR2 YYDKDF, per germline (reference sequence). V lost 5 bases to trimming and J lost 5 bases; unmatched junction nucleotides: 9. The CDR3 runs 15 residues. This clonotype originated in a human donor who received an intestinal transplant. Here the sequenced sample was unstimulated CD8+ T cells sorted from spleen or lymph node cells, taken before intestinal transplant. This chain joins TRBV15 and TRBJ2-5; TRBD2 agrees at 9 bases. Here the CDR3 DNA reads TGTGCCACCAGCCCCCATCCTCTAGCGGGGGAGACCCAGTACTTC. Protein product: CATSPHPLAGETQYF.